This is a list of T cell receptor beta chains from one sample in a study of cytomegalovirus exposure and HLA in healthy donors. Profiled with immunoSEQ multiplex PCR; TCRdb holds only in-frame clones, not every one. The table lists some 86,000 clones, over 85% of them singletons. Sequenced material: PBMCs. The receptors were gathered from a woman in her 30s in good health and CMV-seronegative. Both conserved end residues are part of each CDR3. D genes are given only for firm matches. Not all rows give a size; the values are once, few, many and, for expanded clones, a class.

>TRBJ1-2|TRBD1|.|TRBV19
CASSIGQGARGYTF
TGTGCCAGTAGTATAGGACAGGGGGCGCGGGGCTACACCTTC
>TRBJ1-2|.|.|TRBV18
CASSPAGNYGYTF
TGTGCCAGCTCACCGGCGGGGAACTATGGCTACACCTTC
>TRBJ2-3|.|.|TRBV5-4
CASIWLPLRDNTDTQYF
TGTGCCAGCATCTGGCTACCCCTGAGGGACAACACAGATACGCAGTATTTT
>TRBJ2-3|TRBD2|.|TRBV5-1
CASSPGLAGSTDTQYF
TGCGCCAGCAGCCCGGGACTAGCGGGGAGTACAGATACGCAGTATTTT
>TRBJ2-1|TRBD1|.|TRBV12-5
CASGLGQGYNEQFF
TGTGCTAGTGGTTTGGGACAGGGGTACAATGAGCAGTTCTTC
>TRBJ2-2|TRBD2|.|TRBV19
CASSPLASGTGELFF
TGTGCCAGTAGTCCCCTAGCTAGCGGCACCGGGGAGCTGTTTTTT
>TRBJ2-7|.|.|TRBV5-1
CASSPDYYEQYF
TGCGCCAGCAGCCCCGACTACTACGAGCAGTACTTC
>TRBJ1-4|.|few|TRBV7-2
CASSPGRNHEKLFF
TGTGCCAGCAGCCCTGGGAGGAACCACGAAAAACTGTTTTTT
>TRBJ1-1|.|.|TRBV2
CASSIRQGNTEAFF
TGTGCCAGCAGTATAAGGCAGGGGAACACTGAAGCTTTCTTT
>TRBJ2-1|TRBD2|.|TRBV2
CASSERLAGGREQFF
TGTGCCAGCAGTGAAAGACTAGCGGGAGGCCGCGAGCAGTTCTTC
>TRBJ2-1|.|.|TRBV7-2
CASSLAPDINNEQFF
TGTGCCAGCAGCCTTGCGCCTGACATCAACAATGAGCAGTTCTTC
>TRBJ1-5|TRBD1|.|TRBV7-2
CASSLTGTGGNQPQHF
TGTGCCAGCAGCTTAACAGGGACAGGGGGAAATCAGCCCCAGCATTTT
>TRBJ2-1|TRBD1|.|TRBV5-1
CASSFVTGEHEQFF
TGCGCCAGCAGCTTCGTTACAGGGGAACATGAGCAGTTCTTC
>TRBJ1-5|.|.|TRBV28
CASSFPEGSNQPQHF
TGTGCCAGCAGTTTCCCTGAGGGTAGCAATCAGCCCCAGCATTTT
>TRBJ1-4|.|.|TRBV5-4
CASSSRQTTNEKLFF
TGTGCCAGCAGCTCCCGACAGACAACTAATGAAAAACTGTTTTTT
>TRBJ1-1|TRBD1|.|TRBV18
CASSPRTGFLNTEAFF
TGTGCCAGCTCCCCTAGGACAGGATTCCTTAACACTGAAGCTTTCTTT
>TRBJ2-7|.|.|TRBV29-1
CSVEEGAGEQYF
TGCAGCGTTGAAGAGGGGGCCGGGGAGCAGTACTTC
>TRBJ1-2|.|.|TRBV10-3
CAISPGENYGYTF
TGTGCCATCAGTCCGGGGGAAAACTATGGCTACACCTTC